This note documents a single T cell receptor beta chain sequence. Antigen: not known. MiXCR, applied by TCRdb to the reads, yields one record per CDR3 protein. The sample holds fewer than 650,000 distinct CDR3 sequences, almost 40% seen once. This CDR3 spans 16 amino acids. Germline lookup yields CDR1 SGHRS and CDR2 YFSETQ. V dropped 4 bases and J dropped 9; count of bases not matched to a gene: 14. The source of the sample is a study of T cell repertoires in cytomegalovirus infection. Overall study context: CMV infection together with matching HLA type was indicated by public TCR beta signatures.

The sample consisted of cultured PBMCs, taken from culture after CMV antigen stimulation. The source of this sequence is a human donor in good health (CMV status not recorded). Some clones in this sample may be carry-over from other donors' samples. The genes are TRBV5-1 and TRBJ2-1, with TRBD2 matching 9 bases. CDR3 residues: CASSNRGPAGGGEQFF. CDR3 DNA: TGCGCCAGCAGCAACCGGGGCCCTGCGGGAGGGGGTGAGCAGTTCTTC.